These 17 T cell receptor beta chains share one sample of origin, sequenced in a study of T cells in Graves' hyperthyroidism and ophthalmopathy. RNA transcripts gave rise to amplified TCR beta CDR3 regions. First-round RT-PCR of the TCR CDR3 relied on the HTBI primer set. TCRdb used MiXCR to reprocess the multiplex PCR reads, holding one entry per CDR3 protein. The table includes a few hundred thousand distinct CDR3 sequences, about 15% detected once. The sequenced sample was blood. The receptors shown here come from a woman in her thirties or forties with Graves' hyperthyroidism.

CDR3 residues: CASTGTGDTYEQYF. CDR3 DNA sequence: TGTGCCAGCACCGGGACAGGGGACACCTACGAGCAGTACTTC. V gene TRBV7-9 combines with J gene TRBJ2-7; 10 bases match TRBD1. CDR1 is SEHNR and CDR2 is FQNEAQ in the germline V gene (reference sequence). Germline trimming cut 7 bases from V and 2 bases from J; bases unmatched to any gene: 5. There are 14 residues in the CDR3.

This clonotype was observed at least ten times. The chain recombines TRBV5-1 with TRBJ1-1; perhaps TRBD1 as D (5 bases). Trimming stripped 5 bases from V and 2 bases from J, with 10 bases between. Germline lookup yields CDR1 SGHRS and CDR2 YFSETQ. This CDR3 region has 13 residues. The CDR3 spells CASRDQGNTEAFF. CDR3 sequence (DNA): TGCGCCAGCAGAGACCAGGGTAACACTGAAGCTTTCTTT.

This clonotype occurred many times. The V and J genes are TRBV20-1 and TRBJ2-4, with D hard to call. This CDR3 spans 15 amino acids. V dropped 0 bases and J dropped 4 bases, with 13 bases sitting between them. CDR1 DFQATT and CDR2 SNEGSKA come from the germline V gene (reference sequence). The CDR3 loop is CSARDSQTLKNIQYF. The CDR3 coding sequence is TGCAGTGCTAGAGATAGTCAGACACTAAAAAACATTCAGTACTTC.

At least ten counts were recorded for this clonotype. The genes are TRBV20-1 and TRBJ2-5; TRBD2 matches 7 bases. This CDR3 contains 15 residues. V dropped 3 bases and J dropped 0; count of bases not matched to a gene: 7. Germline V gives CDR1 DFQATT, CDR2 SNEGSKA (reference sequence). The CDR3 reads CSASLADRYQETQYF. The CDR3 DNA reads TGCAGTGCTAGCCTAGCGGATAGGTACCAAGAGACCCAGTACTTC.

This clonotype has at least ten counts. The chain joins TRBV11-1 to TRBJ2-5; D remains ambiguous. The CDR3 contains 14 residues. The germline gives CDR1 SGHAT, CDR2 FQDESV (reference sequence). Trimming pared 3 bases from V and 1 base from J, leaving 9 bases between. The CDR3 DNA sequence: TGTGCCAGCAGCTTGCTAACGACCCAAGAGACCCAGTACTTC. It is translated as CASSLLTTQETQYF.

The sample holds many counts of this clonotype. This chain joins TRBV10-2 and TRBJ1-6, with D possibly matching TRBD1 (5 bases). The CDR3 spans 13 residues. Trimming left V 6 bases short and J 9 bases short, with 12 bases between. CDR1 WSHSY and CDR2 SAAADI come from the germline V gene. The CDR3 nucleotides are TGCGCCAGCAGGGACACTTCTGGTTCACCCCTCCACTTT. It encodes CASRDTSGSPLHF.

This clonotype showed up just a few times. CDR3 amino acids: CASSSGTGDSGNTIYF. In nucleotides, the CDR3 is TGCGCCAGCAGCTCCGGGACAGGGGACTCTGGAAACACCATATATTTT. J is TRBJ1-3 and V is TRBV5-1, with TRBD1 matching 10 bases. Looked up from germline, CDR1 is SGHRS and CDR2 is YFSETQ. The trim removed 3 bases at V and 0 bases at J, leaving 3 bases unmatched. The CDR3 runs 16 residues. The whole variable domain, remainder taken from reference TRBV5-1 and TRBJ1-3, is KAGVTQTPRYLIKTRGQQVTLSCSPISGHRSVSWYQQTPGQGLQFLFEYFSETQRNKGNFPGRFSGRQFSNSRSEMNVSTLELGDSALYLCASSSGTGDSGNTIYFGEGSWLTVV.

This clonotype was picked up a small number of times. The CDR3 is CASSQVNMGLDAGELFF. In DNA, the CDR3 is TGCGCCAGCAGCCAAGTTAATATGGGACTAGACGCCGGGGAGCTGTTTTTT. The J gene is TRBJ2-2, the V gene TRBV4-1, with TRBD2 matching over 8 bases. This CDR3 spans 17 amino acids. CDR1 is MGHRA, CDR2 YSYEKL, per germline. Losses at the gene ends were 1 base for V and 6 bases for J; bases not matched to a gene: 10.

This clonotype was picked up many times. In nucleotides, the CDR3 is TGTGCCAGCAAACCTCCGGGACAGCTCACAGATACGCAGTATTTT. It codes for CASKPPGQLTDTQYF. The chain joins TRBV27 to TRBJ2-3; 7 bases are shared with TRBD1. CDR1 is MNHEY and CDR2 is SMNVEV in the germline V gene (reference sequence). V lost 7 bases to trimming and J lost 2 bases; unmatched junction nucleotides: 9. The CDR3 is 15 residues long.

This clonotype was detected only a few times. The CDR3 region is CASSRVARPYNEQFF. As DNA, the CDR3 is TGTGCCAGTAGTCGGGTCGCACGCCCCTACAATGAGCAGTTCTTC. This rearrangement joins TRBV19 to TRBJ2-1; D is unclear. V was trimmed by 5 bases and J by 2 bases, leaving 13 bases between them. This CDR3 has 15 amino acids. Germline V gene data show CDR1 as LNHDA and CDR2 as SQIVND (reference sequence).

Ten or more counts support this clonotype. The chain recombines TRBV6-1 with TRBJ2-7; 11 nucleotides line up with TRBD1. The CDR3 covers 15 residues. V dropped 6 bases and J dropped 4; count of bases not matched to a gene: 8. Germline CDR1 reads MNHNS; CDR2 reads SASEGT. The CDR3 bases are TGTGCCAGCAGGGATCCGGGACAGGGGGGTTACGAGCAGTACTTC. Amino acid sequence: CASRDPGQGGYEQYF.

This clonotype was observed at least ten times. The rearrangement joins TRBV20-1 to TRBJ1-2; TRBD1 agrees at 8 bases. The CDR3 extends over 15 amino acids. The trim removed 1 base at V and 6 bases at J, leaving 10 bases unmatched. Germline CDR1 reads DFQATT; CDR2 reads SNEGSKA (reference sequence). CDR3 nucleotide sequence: TGCAGTGCTAGAGGGTTGACAGGGGTTGCGAATGGCTACACCTTC. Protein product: CSARGLTGVANGYTF.

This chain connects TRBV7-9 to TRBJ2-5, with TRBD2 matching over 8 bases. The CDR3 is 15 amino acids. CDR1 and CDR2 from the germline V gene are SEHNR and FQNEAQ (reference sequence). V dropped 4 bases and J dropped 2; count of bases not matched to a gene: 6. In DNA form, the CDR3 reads TGTGCCAGCAGCTCCGGGACTAGGGTACAAGAGACCCAGTACTTC. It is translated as CASSSGTRVQETQYF.

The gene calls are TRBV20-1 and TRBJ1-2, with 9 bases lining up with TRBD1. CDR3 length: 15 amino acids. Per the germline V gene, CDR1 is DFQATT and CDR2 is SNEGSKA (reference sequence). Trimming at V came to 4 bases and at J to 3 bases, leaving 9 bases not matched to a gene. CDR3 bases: TGCAGTGCTAACCCGGGACAGGGCGTCTACTATGGCTACACCTTC. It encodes CSANPGQGVYYGYTF.

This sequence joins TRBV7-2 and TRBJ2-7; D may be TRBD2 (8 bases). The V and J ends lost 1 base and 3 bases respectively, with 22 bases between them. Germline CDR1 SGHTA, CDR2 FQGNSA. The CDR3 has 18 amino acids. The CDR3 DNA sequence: TGTGCCAGCAGCTTAGTAGCGGGACAGACTCGGCTCATCTACGAGCAGTACTTC. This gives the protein CASSLVAGQTRLIYEQYF.

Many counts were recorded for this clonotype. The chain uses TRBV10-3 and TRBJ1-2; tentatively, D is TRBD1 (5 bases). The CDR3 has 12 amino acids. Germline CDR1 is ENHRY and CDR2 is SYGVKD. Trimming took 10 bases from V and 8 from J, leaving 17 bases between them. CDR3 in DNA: TGTGCCACGGACTCGGGGGGGGACGGCTACACCTTC. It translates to CATDSGGDGYTF.

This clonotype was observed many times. The CDR3 DNA sequence: TGCAGTGCTCGAGCAGCGGGACTCAGCACAGATACGCAGTATTTT. Protein sequence: CSARAAGLSTDTQYF. This chain joins TRBV20-1 and TRBJ2-3; 7 nucleotides match TRBD2. This CDR3 has 15 amino acids. The germline CDR1 and CDR2 sequences are DFQATT and SNEGSKA (reference sequence). V was clipped by 5 bases and J by 0 bases; unmatched bases: 8.